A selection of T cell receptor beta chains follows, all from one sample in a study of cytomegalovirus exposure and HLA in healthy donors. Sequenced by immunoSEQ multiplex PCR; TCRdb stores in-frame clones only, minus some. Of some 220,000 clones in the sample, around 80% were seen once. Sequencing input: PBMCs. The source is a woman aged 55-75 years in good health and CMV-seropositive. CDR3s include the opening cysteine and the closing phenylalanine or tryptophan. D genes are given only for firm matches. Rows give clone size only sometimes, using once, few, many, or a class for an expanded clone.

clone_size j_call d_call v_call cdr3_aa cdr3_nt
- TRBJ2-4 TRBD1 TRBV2 CASNPFPKWGQGFPLAKNIQYF TGTGCCAGCAACCCCTTCCCCAAGTGGGGACAGGGCTTCCCTCTAGCCAAAAACATTCAGTACTTC
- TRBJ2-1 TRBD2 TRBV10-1 CASSEVRRGSYNEQFF TGCGCCAGCAGTGAAGTTCGGCGGGGGTCCTACAATGAGCAGTTCTTC
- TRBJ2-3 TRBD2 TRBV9 CASSQAGGLKDTQYF TGTGCCAGCAGCCAAGCGGGGGGTCTTAAGGATACGCAGTATTTT
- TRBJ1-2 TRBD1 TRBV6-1 CASRETGGRYGYTF TGTGCCAGCAGGGAAACAGGGGGGCGCTATGGCTACACCTTC
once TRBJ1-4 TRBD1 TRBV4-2 CASSQDGQGGEKLFF TGTGCCAGCAGCCAAGATGGTCAGGGGGGCGAAAAACTGTTTTTT
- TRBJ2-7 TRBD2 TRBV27 CASSLGLGLAFEQYF TGTGCCAGCAGTTTAGGATTGGGACTAGCCTTCGAGCAGTACTTC
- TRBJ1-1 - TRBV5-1 CASSLGMNTEAFF TGCGCCAGCAGCTTGGGTATGAACACTGAAGCTTTCTTT
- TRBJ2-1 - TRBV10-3 CAISQGLINEQFF TGTGCCATCAGCCAGGGACTTATCAATGAGCAGTTCTTC
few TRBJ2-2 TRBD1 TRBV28 CASSLGRGYNGELFF TGTGCCAGCAGTTTAGGCAGGGGGTATAACGGGGAGCTGTTTTTT
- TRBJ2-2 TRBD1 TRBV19 CASSIGQANTGELFF TGTGCCAGTAGTATCGGACAGGCTAACACCGGGGAGCTGTTTTTT
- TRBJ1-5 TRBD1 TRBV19 CASRTGTGYNQPQHF TGTGCCAGTAGAACCGGGACAGGGTACAATCAGCCCCAGCATTTT
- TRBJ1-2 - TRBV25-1 CASSVRGTNYGYTF TGTGCCAGCAGTGTACGGGGAACTAACTATGGCTACACCTTC
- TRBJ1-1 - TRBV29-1 CSVDLTAGREAFF TGCAGCGTTGATTTGACAGCCGGAAGGGAAGCTTTCTTT
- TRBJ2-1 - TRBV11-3 CASSSRGRVDNEQFF TGTGCCAGCAGTTCCCGCGGCAGGGTGGACAATGAGCAGTTCTTC
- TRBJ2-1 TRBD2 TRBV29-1 CSVDRGGNEQFF TGCAGCGTTGATAGGGGAGGGAATGAGCAGTTCTTC
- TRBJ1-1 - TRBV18 CASSPRGEPLEAFF TGTGCCAGCTCCCCTCGTGGAGAGCCCCTTGAAGCTTTCTTT
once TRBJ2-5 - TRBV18 CASSPPDRGTQYF TGTGCCAGCTCACCACCGGATCGAGGGACCCAGTACTTC
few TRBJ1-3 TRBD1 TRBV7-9 CATSTGVGNTIYF TGTGCCACCTCGACAGGGGTAGGAAACACCATATATTTT
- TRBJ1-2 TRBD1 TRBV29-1 CSVATGTGSHGYTF TGCAGCGTCGCCACCGGGACAGGGTCCCATGGCTACACCTTC
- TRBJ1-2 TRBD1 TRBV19 CASSNLGGPANYGYTF TGTGCCAGTAGTAACTTAGGGGGCCCAGCTAACTATGGCTACACCTTC
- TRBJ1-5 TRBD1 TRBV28 CASSPGQGDQPQHF TGTGCCAGCAGTCCGGGACAGGGGGATCAGCCCCAGCATTTT
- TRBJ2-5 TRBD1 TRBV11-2 CASSMNRGRETQYF TGTGCCAGCAGTATGAACAGGGGAAGAGAGACCCAGTACTTC
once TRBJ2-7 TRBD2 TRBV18 CASSPRGGGEQYF TGTGCCAGCTCACCACGAGGCGGGGGGGAGCAGTACTTC
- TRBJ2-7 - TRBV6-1 CASSLQGTYEQYF TGTGCCAGCAGCCTACAGGGTACCTACGAGCAGTACTTC
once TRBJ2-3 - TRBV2 CASSERGKIPDTQYF TGTGCCAGCAGTGAGCGCGGAAAAATACCAGATACGCAGTATTTT
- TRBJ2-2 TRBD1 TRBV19 CASSHRDRVTGELFF TGTGCCAGTAGTCACCGGGACAGGGTGACCGGGGAGCTGTTTTTT
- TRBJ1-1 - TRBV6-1 CASSELGAFTEAFF TGTGCCAGCAGTGAATTGGGGGCGTTCACTGAAGCTTTCTTT
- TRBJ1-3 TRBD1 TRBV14 CASSHAGTVRNTIYF TGTGCCAGCAGCCACGCCGGGACAGTCAGAAACACCATATATTTT
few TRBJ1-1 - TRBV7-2 CASSVQGRFEAFF TGTGCCAGCAGCGTACAGGGCAGGTTTGAAGCTTTCTTT
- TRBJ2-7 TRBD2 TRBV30 CARALAGDQYF TGTGCCCGCGCCCTAGCGGGAGATCAGTACTTC
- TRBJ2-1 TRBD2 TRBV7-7 CASSLSSGAEQFF TGTGCCAGCAGCCTATCTAGCGGGGCTGAGCAGTTCTTC